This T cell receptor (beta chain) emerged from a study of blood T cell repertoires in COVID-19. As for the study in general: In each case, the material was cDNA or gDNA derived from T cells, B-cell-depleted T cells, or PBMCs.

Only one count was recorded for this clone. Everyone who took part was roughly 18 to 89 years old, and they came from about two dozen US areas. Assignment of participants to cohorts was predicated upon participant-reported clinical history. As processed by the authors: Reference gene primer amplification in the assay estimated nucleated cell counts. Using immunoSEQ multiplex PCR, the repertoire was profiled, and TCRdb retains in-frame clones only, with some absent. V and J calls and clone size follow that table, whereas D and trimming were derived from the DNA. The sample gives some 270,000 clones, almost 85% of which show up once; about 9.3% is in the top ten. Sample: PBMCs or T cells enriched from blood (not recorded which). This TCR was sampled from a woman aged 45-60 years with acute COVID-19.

The DNA of the CDR3 is TGTGCCAGCAGCTCGGACATCCAAGAGACCCAGTACTTC. Translated, it gives CASSSDIQETQYF. V usage is TRBV7-9 and J usage is TRBJ2-5, with a tentative D call TRBD1 (5 bases). This CDR3 has 13 residues. Trimming stripped 4 bases from V and 1 base from J, with 7 bases between. Germline CDR1 is SEHNR and CDR2 is FQNEAQ (reference sequence).